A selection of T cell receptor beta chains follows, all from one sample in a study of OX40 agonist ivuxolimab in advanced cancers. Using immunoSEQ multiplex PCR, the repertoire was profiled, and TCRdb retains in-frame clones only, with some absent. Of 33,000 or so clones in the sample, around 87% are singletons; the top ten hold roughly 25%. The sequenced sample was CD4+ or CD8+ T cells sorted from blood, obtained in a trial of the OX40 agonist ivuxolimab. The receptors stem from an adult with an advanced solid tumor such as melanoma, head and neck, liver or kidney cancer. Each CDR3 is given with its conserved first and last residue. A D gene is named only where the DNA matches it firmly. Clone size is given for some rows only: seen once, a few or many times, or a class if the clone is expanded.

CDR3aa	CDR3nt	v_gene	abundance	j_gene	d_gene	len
CASSKASGRDPTYNEQFF	TGTGCCAGCAGCAAAGCAAGCGGGAGGGACCCCACCTACAATGAGCAGTTCTTC	TRBV21-1	NA	TRBJ2-1	NA	18
CASSYRANEKLFF	TGTGCCAGCAGTTACAGAGCTAATGAAAAACTGTTTTTT	TRBV6-5	NA	TRBJ1-4	NA	13
CASSNDVPPPYNEQFF	TGTGCCAGCAGCAACGACGTGCCGCCCCCCTACAATGAGCAGTTCTTC	TRBV11-2	NA	TRBJ2-1	NA	16
CASSTYTSTDTQYF	TGCGCCAGCAGTACGTATACTAGCACAGATACGCAGTATTTT	TRBV5-1	few	TRBJ2-3	NA	14
CASRRTSGNSGANVLTF	TGCGCCAGCAGACGGACTAGCGGGAACTCTGGGGCCAACGTCCTGACTTTC	TRBV5-1	once	TRBJ2-6	TRBD2	17
CSASLHEQYF	TGCAGTGCTAGCTTACACGAGCAGTACTTC	TRBV20-1	NA	TRBJ2-7	NA	10
CASTGLSVYNEQFF	TGTGCCAGTACGGGACTCTCGGTATACAATGAGCAGTTCTTC	TRBV28	NA	TRBJ2-1	NA	14
CASSQDRTVSTDTQYF	TGCGCCAGCAGCCAAGACCGGACAGTGTCCACAGATACGCAGTATTTT	TRBV4-1	NA	TRBJ2-3	NA	16
CASSLLGETQYF	TGTGCCAGCAGCTTGTTGGGAGAGACCCAGTACTTC	TRBV7-9	NA	TRBJ2-5	NA	12
CASSRDSQETQYF	TGTGCCAGCAGCCGGGACAGCCAAGAGACCCAGTACTTC	TRBV2	once	TRBJ2-5	TRBD1	13